The clone carrying this T cell receptor beta chain was detected once. An end of the junction differs from the germline gene, which may be a read error. The data derive from a study of blood T cell repertoires in COVID-19. The overall study: Sites in the United States, Italy and Spain provided acute and convalescent COVID-19 samples. Nucleic acid was either cDNA or gDNA, and it came from T cells, B-cell-depleted T cells, or PBMCs.

Original data processing: Amplifying reference gene primers gave estimates of nucleated cell counts. Assay used: immunoSEQ multiplex PCR; TCRdb lists only in-frame clones, some missing. The V and J calls and clone size are taken from that table; D and trimming were inferred from the DNA. This table holds over 120,000 clones, around 80% found once. The receptor was derived from a woman aged 60-75 years with acute or convalescent COVID-19. Sequencing was carried out using peripheral blood.

The CDR3 sequence: CASSLTGTSVSSRFF. CDR3 coding DNA: TGTGCCAGCAGCCTCACCGGGACTAGCGTCAGTAGTAGGTTTTTT. This chain links TRBV5-4 with TRBJ2-3; 10 bases align to TRBD2. This CDR3 has 15 amino acids. Germline loops: CDR1 SGHNT, CDR2 YYREEE (reference sequence). The full variable domain, rest sourced from reference TRBV5-4 and TRBJ2-3, is ETGVTQSPTHLIKTRGQQVTLRCSSQSGHNTVSWYQQALGQGPQFIFQYYREEENGRGNFPPRFSGLQFPNYSSELNVNALELDDSALYLCASSLTGTSVSSRFFGPGTRLTVL.